The clone carrying this TCR beta chain was picked up many times. The antigen is undetermined. For TCR beta, libraries came from quantitative 5'-RACE with molecular barcodes. TCRdb called the 5' RACE reads again in MiXCR, with one record for every CDR3 protein. The repertoire has hundreds of thousands of distinct CDR3 sequences, about a sixth of them found once; the top ten carry approximately 1%. These data originate in a study of CD8 T cells in ankylosing spondylitis. Study conclusions and caveats: Reactive arthritis synovial fluid and blood previously showed some of these motif variants. Significant enrichment of disease-linked clones was reportedly seen in matched ankylosing spondylitis synovial fluid. Disease-linked clones had a CD8+ phenotype and relatively low frequency in peripheral blood. A TCR beta motif made of several highly homologous variants seemed typical of ankylosing spondylitis blood.

Sequenced input: blood, either unsorted or a sorted T cell fraction (not recorded which). The receptor was isolated from a male donor with ankylosing spondylitis.

Written as DNA, the CDR3 is TGCGCCAGCAGCTTGGGGCTAGCTGCCCAGTTCTTC. Protein: CASSLGLAAQFF. The chain is built from TRBV5-1 and TRBJ2-1, with a possible D match to TRBD2 (5 bases). The germline V gene encodes CDR1 SGHRS and CDR2 YFSETQ. Trimming took 0 bases from V and 13 from J, leaving 11 bases between them. The CDR3 extends over 12 amino acids.